Listed below are T cell receptor beta chains from one sample, sequenced in a study of blood T cell repertoires in COVID-19. Produced via immunoSEQ multiplex PCR; TCRdb's table is partial and in-frame only. Here the sample spans about 140,000 clones, over 80% being singletons. The specimen sequenced was peripheral blood. The receptors derive from a man younger than 45 with COVID-19, enrolled during active disease. Both conserved end residues are part of each CDR3. D genes are given only for firm matches. The size of a clone is reported for some rows only, either as once, few or many, or as a class for expanded clones.

j_call,v_call,clone_size,d_call,cdr3_nt,cdr3_aa
TRBJ1-3,TRBV28,.,.,TGTGCCAGCAGTTACCGGAGTGCTGGAAACACCATATATTTT,CASSYRSAGNTIYF
TRBJ2-7,TRBV6-2/TRBV6-3,.,TRBD2,TGTGCCAGCAGTTACTCAGACCGACTAGCGGGAGGATCATACGAGCAGTACTTC,CASSYSDRLAGGSYEQYF
TRBJ2-3,TRBV2,.,.,TGTGCCAGCAGGGGGACTGTCACAGATACGCAGTATTTT,CASRGTVTDTQYF
TRBJ1-3,TRBV19,.,.,TGTGCCAGTAGTTCGGACATAGCTGGAAACACCATATATTTT,CASSSDIAGNTIYF
TRBJ2-2,TRBV15,.,.,TGTGCCACCTCCCGGCCCGGGGGGAACACCGGGGAGCTGTTTTTT,CATSRPGGNTGELFF
TRBJ2-7,TRBV6-2/TRBV6-3,.,.,TGTGCCAGCAGTCGCCCAGGGATTACTACCTTAGCCTACGAGCAGTACTTC,CASSRPGITTLAYEQYF
TRBJ2-7,TRBV6-6,once,.,TGTGCCAGCAGTTACGGGGGAGGACGCTACTACGAGCAGTACTTC,CASSYGGGRYYEQYF
TRBJ2-4,TRBV3-1/TRBV3-2,.,.,TGTGCCAGCAGCTCGCCTAGGCGGGGTGGGTACTTC,CASSSPRRGGYF
TRBJ1-2,TRBV28,.,.,TGTGCCAGCAGTCCGGGAGGGACCGGCTACACCTTC,CASSPGGTGYTF
TRBJ2-7,TRBV10-3,.,.,TGTGCCATCAGTGGTACGGCGGGGACCTACGAGCAGTACTTC,CAISGTAGTYEQYF
TRBJ2-7,TRBV12-3/TRBV12-4,.,.,TGTGCCAGCTGGGAAATGGGAGCATACGAGCAGTACTTC,CASWEMGAYEQYF
TRBJ2-1,TRBV4-3,.,TRBD2,TGCGCCAGCAGCCAAGATTACCTAGCGGGCCTCAATGAGCAGTTCTTC,CASSQDYLAGLNEQFF
TRBJ2-3,TRBV7-2,.,TRBD2,TGTGCCAGCAGCTTGGTCGCGGGAGTCAGTACAGATACGCAGTATTTT,CASSLVAGVSTDTQYF
TRBJ2-1,TRBV24-1,.,TRBD2,TGTGCCACCAGTGATTCTAGCGGGAGGGTTCTGGATGAGCAGTTCTTC,CATSDSSGRVLDEQFF
TRBJ1-1,TRBV6-1,.,.,TGTGCCAGCAGTGAAGGGGTTGGAGGGGCTGAAGCTTTCTTT,CASSEGVGGAEAFF
TRBJ1-3,TRBV9,.,.,TGTGCCAGCAGCGTCCGAAGCGGCCGGTCTGGAAACACCATATATTTT,CASSVRSGRSGNTIYF
TRBJ1-1,TRBV19,.,.,TGTGCCAGTAGTCCAGGCGACAGTAGGCCTGAAGCTTTCTTT,CASSPGDSRPEAFF
TRBJ1-1,TRBV5-5,.,TRBD1,TGTGCCAGCAGCTGGTCAACAGGGGGGACTGAAGCTTTCTTT,CASSWSTGGTEAFF
TRBJ2-7,TRBV28,.,TRBD1,TGTGCCAGCAGTTTAGGCACCGGGACAGGGGAGGGCAGCTCCTACGAGCAGTACTTC,CASSLGTGTGEGSSYEQYF
TRBJ2-7,TRBV28,.,TRBD2,TGTGCCAGCGGCCAGCGGGACCGATACGAGCAGTACTTC,CASGQRDRYEQYF
TRBJ1-4,TRBV30,.,TRBD1,TGTGCCTGGAGGCCCCCCGGGACAGGGAATGAAAAACTGTTTTTT,CAWRPPGTGNEKLFF
TRBJ1-5,TRBV11-2,many,.,TGTGCCAGCAGCTTAGCGGGAGAGAGGAATCAGCCCCAGCATTTT,CASSLAGERNQPQHF
TRBJ2-1,TRBV5-4,once,.,TGTGCCAGCAGCAGACTAAGCTCCTACAATGAGCAGTTCTTC,CASSRLSSYNEQFF
TRBJ2-6,TRBV11-2,.,.,TGTGCCAGCAGCGGAGGATCAGGGGCCAACTCTGGGGCCAACGTCCTGACTTTC,CASSGGSGANSGANVLTF
TRBJ1-5,TRBV18,.,TRBD1,TGTGCCAGCTCGCTAGGACAGGGGGCTGAGCAGCCCCAGCATTTT,CASSLGQGAEQPQHF
TRBJ1-1,TRBV7-8,.,.,TGTGCCAGCAGCTTAGGAGGGCGGGCCACTGAAGCTTTCTTT,CASSLGGRATEAFF
TRBJ2-7,TRBV12-3/TRBV12-4,many,TRBD2,TGTGCCAGCAAGGAGGGAGGGCCCTACGAGCAGTACTTC,CASKEGGPYEQYF
TRBJ2-1,TRBV7-8,.,TRBD2,TGTGCCAGCAGCCTTGGGGGACTAGCGGGAGTAAACAATGAGCAGTTCTTC,CASSLGGLAGVNNEQFF
TRBJ2-1,TRBV10-1,.,.,TGCGCCAGCAGTGATAGGACCAGCGGTTCCTACAATGAGCAGTTCTTC,CASSDRTSGSYNEQFF
TRBJ1-1,TRBV6-4,.,TRBD1,TGTGCCAGCAGAAGACAGGGGCCGGGGACTGAAGCTTTCTTT,CASRRQGPGTEAFF
TRBJ2-1,TRBV14,.,TRBD2,TGTGCCAGCAGCACGTGGACTAGCGGGAGATACAATGAGCAGTTCTTC,CASSTWTSGRYNEQFF
TRBJ1-5,TRBV6-5,.,.,TGTGCCAGCAGTACCGGGGGTAATAGCAATCAGCCCCAGCATTTT,CASSTGGNSNQPQHF
TRBJ1-2,TRBV4-3,.,.,TGCGCCAGCAGCCAAGAAAGGGGGGGAAACTATGGCTACACCTTC,CASSQERGGNYGYTF
TRBJ2-5,TRBV30,.,.,TGTGCCTGGAGTGTAACCACGGGACTCCCGGGGGAGACCCAGTACTTC,CAWSVTTGLPGETQYF
TRBJ1-2,TRBV19,.,TRBD1,TGTGCCAGTAGTATACGGGACAGGGTGTCGCTTGGCTACACCTTC,CASSIRDRVSLGYTF
TRBJ1-2,TRBV7-3,.,TRBD1,TGTGCCAGCAGCCGGGACAGGGGAGACGGCTACACCTTC,CASSRDRGDGYTF
TRBJ1-2,TRBV11-2,.,.,TGTGCCAGCAGCTTAGGGCGGACTAACTATGGCTACACCTTC,CASSLGRTNYGYTF